The sequence of this TCR beta chain was determined in a study of T cell repertoires in cytomegalovirus infection (dated by TCRdb to the late 2010s). With regard to the full study: The peptide stimulations were aimed at well-studied HLA-B-restricted epitopes as well as recently identified HLA-C-restricted CMV epitopes, whose presentation resists viral immunomodulation. Donor HLA type was relevant to the analysis, because carriage of CMV infection together with the matching HLA type was indicated by public TCR beta signatures.

V drops 5 bases and J drops 4 bases, leaving 12 bases in between. Reading the germline V gene (reference sequence) gives CDR1 MNHEY and CDR2 SMNVEV. Measured from the cysteine to the phenylalanine, the CDR3 is 15 residues long. Only CDR3 DNA remains: 45 bases, in frame from the first base. Only a few counts were recorded for this clonotype. Its cognate antigen has yet to be identified. Nothing much larger sits one base from this clone, and base qualities are not available. What the research found in general, with its limitations: Carriers of CMV infection plus the relevant HLA type were discriminated by the cumulative frequency of public TCR beta family members in the study cohort and in an independent 352-donor cohort. The ex vivo response was dominated by HLA-C-restricted CMV-specific TCR beta clonotypes, and the single most frequent clonotype in two of eight donors was supplied by these HLA-C-restricted clonotypes.

These reads were obtained on an Illumina HiSeq 1500. TCRdb trimmed the raw reads at Q25, called clones with MiXCR and kept productive beta chains. CDR3 protein sequences are deduplicated, and each keeps its most common genes and DNA. Recorded for this sample are 700,000 to 900,000 distinct CDR3 sequences; about 29% of them occurred a single time. Jointly, the top ten make up around 14% of the sample. This specimen's treatment or condition label, per the study, means: in vitro stimulation with specific CMV peptide epitopes to enrich CMV-specific T cells. The receptor chain draws on TRBV27 and TRBJ2-6; confidence is insufficient to name the D gene. The sample consisted of cultured CD8+ T cells from PBMCs, taken from culture after CMV antigen stimulation. This TCR was recovered from a human donor in good health (CMV status not recorded). Some clones in this sample may be carry-over from other donors' samples. The nucleotide sequence reads as follows: TGTGCCAGCAGTCTAGGGTGGTTGGGGGCCAACGTCCTGACTTTC. Translated, this is CASSLGWLGANVLTF.